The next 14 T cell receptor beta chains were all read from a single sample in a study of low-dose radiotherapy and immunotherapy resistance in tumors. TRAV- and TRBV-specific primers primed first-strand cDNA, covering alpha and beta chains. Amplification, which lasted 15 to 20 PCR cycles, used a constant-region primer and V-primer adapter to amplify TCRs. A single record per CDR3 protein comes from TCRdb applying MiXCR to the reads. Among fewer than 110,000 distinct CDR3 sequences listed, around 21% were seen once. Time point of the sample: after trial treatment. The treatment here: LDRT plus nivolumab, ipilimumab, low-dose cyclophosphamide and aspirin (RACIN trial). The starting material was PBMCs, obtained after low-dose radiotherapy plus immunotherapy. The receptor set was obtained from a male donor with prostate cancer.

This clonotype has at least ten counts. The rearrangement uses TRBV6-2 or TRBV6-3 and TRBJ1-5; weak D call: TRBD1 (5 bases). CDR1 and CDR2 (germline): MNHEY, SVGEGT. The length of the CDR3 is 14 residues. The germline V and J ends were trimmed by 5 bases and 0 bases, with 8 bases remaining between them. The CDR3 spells CASSTGISNQPQHF. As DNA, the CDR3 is TGTGCCAGCAGTACAGGAATTAGCAATCAGCCCCAGCATTTT.

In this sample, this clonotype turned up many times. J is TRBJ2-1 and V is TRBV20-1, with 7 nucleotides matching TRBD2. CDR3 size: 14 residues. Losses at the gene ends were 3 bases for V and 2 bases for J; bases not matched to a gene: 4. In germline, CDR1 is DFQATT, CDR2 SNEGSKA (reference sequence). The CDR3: CSASFGGAYNEQFF. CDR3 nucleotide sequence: TGCAGTGCTAGTTTTGGGGGGGCCTACAATGAGCAGTTCTTC.

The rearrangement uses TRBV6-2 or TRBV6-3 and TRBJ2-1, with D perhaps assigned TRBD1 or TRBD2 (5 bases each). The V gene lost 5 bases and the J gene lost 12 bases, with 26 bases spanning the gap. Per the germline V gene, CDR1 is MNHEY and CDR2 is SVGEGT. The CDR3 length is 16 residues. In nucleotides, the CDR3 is TGTGCCAGCAGTCGGGCGGTTATAGTGAGGGACCTCCTGCAGTTCTTC. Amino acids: CASSRAVIVRDLLQFF.

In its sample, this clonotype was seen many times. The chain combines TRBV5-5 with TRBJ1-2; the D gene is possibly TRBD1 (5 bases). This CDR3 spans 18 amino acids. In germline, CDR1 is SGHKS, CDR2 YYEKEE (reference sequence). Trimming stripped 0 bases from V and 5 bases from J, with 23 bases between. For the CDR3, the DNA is TGTGCCAGCAGCTTGGGGTGGGGGGACGTCGCGCGTGGGTATGGCTACACCTTC. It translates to CASSLGWGDVARGYGYTF. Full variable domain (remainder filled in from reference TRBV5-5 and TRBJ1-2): DAGVTQSPTHLIKTRGQQVTLRCSPISGHKSVSWYQQVLGQGPQFIFQYYEKEERGRGNFPDRFSARQFPNYSSELNVNALLLGDSALYLCASSLGWGDVARGYGYTFGSGTRLTVV.

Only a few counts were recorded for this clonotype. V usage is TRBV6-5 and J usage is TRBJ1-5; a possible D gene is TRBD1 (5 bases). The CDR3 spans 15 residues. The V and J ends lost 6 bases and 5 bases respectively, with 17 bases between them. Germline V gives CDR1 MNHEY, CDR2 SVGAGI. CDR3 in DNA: TGTGCCAGCAGCTCGAGTGTGGGGGTGGATCAGCCCCAGCATTTT. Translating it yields CASSSSVGVDQPQHF.

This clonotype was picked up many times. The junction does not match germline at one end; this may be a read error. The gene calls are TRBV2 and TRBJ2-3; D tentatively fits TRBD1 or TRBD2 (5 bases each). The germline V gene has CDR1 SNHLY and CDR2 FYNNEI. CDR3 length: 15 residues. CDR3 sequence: CASREGTYGTDTQYF. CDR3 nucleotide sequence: TGTGCCAGCAGGGAAGGGACCTATGGCACGGATACGCAGTATTTT.

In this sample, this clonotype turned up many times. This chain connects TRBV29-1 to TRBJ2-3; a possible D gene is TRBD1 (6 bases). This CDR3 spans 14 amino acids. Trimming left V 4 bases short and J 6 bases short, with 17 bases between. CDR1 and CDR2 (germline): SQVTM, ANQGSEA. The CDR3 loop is CSVGHRDKVDTQYF. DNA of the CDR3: TGCAGCGTTGGCCACAGGGATAAGGTGGATACGCAGTATTTT.

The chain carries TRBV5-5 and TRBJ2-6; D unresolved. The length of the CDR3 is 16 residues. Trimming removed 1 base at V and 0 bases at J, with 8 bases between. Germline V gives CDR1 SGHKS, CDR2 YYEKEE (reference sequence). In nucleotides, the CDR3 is TGTGCCAGCAGCTTGTCCCCCCGCTCTGGGGCCAACGTCCTGACTTTC. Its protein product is CASSLSPRSGANVLTF.

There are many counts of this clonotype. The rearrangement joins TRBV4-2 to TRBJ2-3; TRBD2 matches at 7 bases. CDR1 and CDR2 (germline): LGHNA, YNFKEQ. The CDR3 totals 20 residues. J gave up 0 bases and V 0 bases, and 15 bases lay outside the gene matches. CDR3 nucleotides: TGTGCCAGCAGCCAAGATCGGGGCCTGGGCGGGGGATACAGCACAGATACGCAGTATTTT. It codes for CASSQDRGLGGGYSTDTQYF.

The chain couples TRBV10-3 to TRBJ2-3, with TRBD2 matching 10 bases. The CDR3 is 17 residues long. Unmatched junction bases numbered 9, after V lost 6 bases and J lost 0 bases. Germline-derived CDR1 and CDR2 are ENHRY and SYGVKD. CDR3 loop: CAISPLSSGGSTDTQYF. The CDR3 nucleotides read TGTGCCATCAGCCCCCTGTCTAGCGGGGGTAGCACAGATACGCAGTATTTT.

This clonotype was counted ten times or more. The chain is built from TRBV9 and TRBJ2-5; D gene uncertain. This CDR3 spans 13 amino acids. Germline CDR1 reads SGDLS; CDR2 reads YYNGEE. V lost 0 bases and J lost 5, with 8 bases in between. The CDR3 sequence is CASSVGTEETQYF. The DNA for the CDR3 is TGTGCCAGCAGCGTAGGGACCGAGGAGACCCAGTACTTC.

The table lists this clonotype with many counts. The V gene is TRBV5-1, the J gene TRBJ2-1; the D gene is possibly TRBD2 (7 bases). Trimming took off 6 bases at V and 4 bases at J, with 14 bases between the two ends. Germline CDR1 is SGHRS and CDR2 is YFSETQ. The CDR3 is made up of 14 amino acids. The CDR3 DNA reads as TGCGCCAGCACCTCGGGGGGCCTTTACAATGAGCAGTTCTTC. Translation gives CASTSGGLYNEQFF.

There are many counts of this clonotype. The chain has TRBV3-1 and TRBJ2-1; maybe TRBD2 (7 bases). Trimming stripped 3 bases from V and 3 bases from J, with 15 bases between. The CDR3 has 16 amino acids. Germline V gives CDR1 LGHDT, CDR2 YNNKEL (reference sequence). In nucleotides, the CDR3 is TGTGCCAGCAGCCATTATAGGGGGGGCATCTACAATGAGCAGTTCTTC. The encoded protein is CASSHYRGGIYNEQFF.

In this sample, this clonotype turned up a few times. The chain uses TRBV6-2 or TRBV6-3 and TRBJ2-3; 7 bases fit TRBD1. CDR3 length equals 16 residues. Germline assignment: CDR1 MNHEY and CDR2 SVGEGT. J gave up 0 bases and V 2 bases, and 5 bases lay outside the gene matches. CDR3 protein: CASSYGTARSTDTQYF. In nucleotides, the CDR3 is TGTGCCAGCAGTTACGGGACAGCCAGAAGCACAGATACGCAGTATTTT.